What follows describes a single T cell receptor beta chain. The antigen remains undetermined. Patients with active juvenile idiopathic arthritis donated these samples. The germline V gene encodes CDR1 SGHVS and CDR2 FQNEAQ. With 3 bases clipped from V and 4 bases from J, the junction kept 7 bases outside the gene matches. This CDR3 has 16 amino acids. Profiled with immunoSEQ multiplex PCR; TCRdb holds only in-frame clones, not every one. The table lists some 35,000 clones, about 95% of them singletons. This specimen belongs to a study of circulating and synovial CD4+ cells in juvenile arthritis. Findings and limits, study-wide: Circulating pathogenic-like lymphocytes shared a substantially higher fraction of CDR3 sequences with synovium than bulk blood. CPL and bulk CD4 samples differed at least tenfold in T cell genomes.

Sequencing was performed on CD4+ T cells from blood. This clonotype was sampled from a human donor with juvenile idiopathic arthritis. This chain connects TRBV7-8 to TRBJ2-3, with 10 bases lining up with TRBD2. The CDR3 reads CASSFPSGSKADTQYF. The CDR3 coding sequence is TGTGCCAGCAGCTTTCCTAGCGGGAGTAAGGCAGATACGCAGTATTTT.